One sample yielded the 9 T cell receptor beta chains listed below, sequenced in a study of regulatory T cells in long-lasting Graves disease. Time point reported: newly diagnosed GD, antithyroid drugs for less than 3 months. The authors made the TCR library using RNA they extracted from PBMCs. According to the study, TCR beta libraries were built with iRepertoire HTBI primers and CDR3-region Arm-PCR. A single record per CDR3 protein comes from TCRdb applying MiXCR to the multiplex PCR reads. The profile shows roughly 500,000 distinct CDR3 sequences, around 12% of them singletons. These data were also reused for a study on T cells in Graves' hyperthyroidism and ophthalmopathy.

Material: peripheral blood mononuclear cells (PBMCs), obtained at new diagnosis, from a patient treated with antithyroid drugs. These TCRs come from a woman aged 25 to 39 with Graves disease.

This clonotype was counted many times. This chain connects TRBV10-3 to TRBJ2-1; D might be TRBD1 (6 bases). CDR1 and CDR2 from the germline V gene are ENHRY and SYGVKD. This CDR3 spans 13 amino acids. The ends were cut back, 3 bases at V and 9 bases at J, with 12 bases in the middle. The CDR3 sequence is CAISEQGRSEQFF. The CDR3 region has the DNA TGTGCCATCAGTGAACAGGGACGGAGTGAGCAGTTCTTC.

In this sample, this clonotype turned up a few times. The chain uses TRBV20-1 and TRBJ1-1; D ambiguous. The V end lost 7 bases, the J end lost 4 bases, and 19 bases lay between the germline ends. The CDR3 covers 14 residues. CDR1 is DFQATT, CDR2 SNEGSKA, per germline (reference sequence). CDR3 in DNA: TGCAGTGTAATAGGAAACCCGGAGAGCACTGAAGCTTTCTTT. Protein sequence: CSVIGNPESTEAFF.

The table lists this clonotype with many counts. The chain recombines TRBV6-1 with TRBJ1-6; no clear D gene. V was clipped by 7 bases and J by 0 bases, with 1 base between them. Germline lookup yields CDR1 MNHNS and CDR2 SASEGT. The CDR3 extends over 12 amino acids. CDR3 protein: CASTSYNSPLHF. CDR3 DNA: TGTGCCAGCACCTCCTATAATTCACCCCTCCACTTT.

This clonotype was detected many times. The chain links TRBV27 to TRBJ2-2; D possibly corresponds to TRBD2 (6 bases). The V gene's germline CDR1 is MNHEY and CDR2 SMNVEV (reference sequence). The CDR3 contains 15 residues. Trimming took 1 base from V and 0 from J, leaving 6 bases between them. The CDR3 region is CASSLWTTNTGELFF. For the CDR3, the DNA is TGTGCCAGCAGTTTATGGACTACGAACACCGGGGAGCTGTTTTTT.

This clonotype was counted only a few times. The CDR3 DNA is TGTGCCAGCAGTTACTCGAATCTGTATGGCTACACCTTC. Its protein is CASSYSNLYGYTF. V is TRBV6-5 and J is TRBJ1-2; D uncertain. Germline CDR1 is MNHEY and CDR2 is SVGAGI. Trimming shortened V by 0 bases and J by 5 bases, and 7 bases separated the two germline ends. The CDR3 is 13 amino acids.

As regards this clonotype: A much larger clone lies one base from this, so it may be a read error. The chain joins TRBV20-1 to TRBJ2-5, with 9 bases fitting TRBD2. The CDR3 is 19 residues long. Germline CDR1 and CDR2: DFQATT and SNEGSKA (reference sequence). The junction had 25 bases not matched to a gene; V was cut back by 0 bases and J by 11 bases. The CDR3 region is CSARDGRTSDLSSYNEQYF. As DNA, the CDR3 is TGCAGTGCTAGAGATGGGAGGACTAGCGATTTGAGCTCCTACAATGAGCAGTACTTC.

In its sample, this clonotype was seen many times. CDR3 sequence reads: CASSQVGTQYF. The CDR3 coding sequence is TGCGCCAGCAGCCAAGTCGGGACCCAGTACTTC. This chain uses TRBV4-1 with TRBJ2-5; D uncertain. Trimming cost V 1 base and J 7 bases, with 4 bases left between them. Germline V gene lookup returns CDR1 MGHRA and CDR2 YSYEKL. The CDR3 extends over 11 amino acids.

This clonotype was seen a handful of times. The J gene is TRBJ2-2, the V gene TRBV7-6; D is possibly TRBD1 (5 bases). This CDR3 has 14 residues. Between the trimmed V and J ends, which lost 7 bases and 2 bases, there was a span of 11 bases. The germline CDR1 and CDR2 sequences are SGHVS and FNYEAQ. The CDR3 sequence: CASKKTANTGELFF. The CDR3, as DNA: TGTGCCAGCAAGAAGACAGCCAACACCGGGGAGCTGTTTTTT.

This clonotype appeared many times. This chain links TRBV7-9 with TRBJ2-1; no firm D call. The length of the CDR3 is 13 residues. The germline V and J ends were trimmed by 2 bases and 9 bases, with 11 bases remaining between them. Germline CDR1 and CDR2: SEHNR and FQNEAQ (reference sequence). DNA for the CDR3: TGTGCCAGCAGCTTAACCGTCGTTGGTGAGCAGTTCTTC. Translation gives CASSLTVVGEQFF.